This T cell receptor (beta chain) is from a study of CD8 T cells in ankylosing spondylitis. This clonotype has ten or more counts. TCRdb analysed the 5' RACE reads with MiXCR anew, one entry per CDR3 protein. This sample has 200,000 to 250,000 distinct CDR3 sequences; under 8.5% occur once, and the top ten carry around 4.9%. Losses at the gene ends were 5 bases for V and 1 base for J; bases not matched to a gene: 5. Germline V CDR1 and CDR2: DFQATT, SNEGSKA (reference sequence). The CDR3 runs 14 residues. The receptor comes from a female donor with ankylosing spondylitis or in good health (not recorded which). Material: blood, either unsorted or a sorted T cell fraction (not recorded which). This chain connects TRBV20-1 to TRBJ2-3, with 8 positions matching TRBD2. CDR3 sequence reads: CSAGATSGTDTQYF. CDR3 DNA: TGCAGTGCTGGGGCGACTAGCGGCACAGATACGCAGTATTTT.